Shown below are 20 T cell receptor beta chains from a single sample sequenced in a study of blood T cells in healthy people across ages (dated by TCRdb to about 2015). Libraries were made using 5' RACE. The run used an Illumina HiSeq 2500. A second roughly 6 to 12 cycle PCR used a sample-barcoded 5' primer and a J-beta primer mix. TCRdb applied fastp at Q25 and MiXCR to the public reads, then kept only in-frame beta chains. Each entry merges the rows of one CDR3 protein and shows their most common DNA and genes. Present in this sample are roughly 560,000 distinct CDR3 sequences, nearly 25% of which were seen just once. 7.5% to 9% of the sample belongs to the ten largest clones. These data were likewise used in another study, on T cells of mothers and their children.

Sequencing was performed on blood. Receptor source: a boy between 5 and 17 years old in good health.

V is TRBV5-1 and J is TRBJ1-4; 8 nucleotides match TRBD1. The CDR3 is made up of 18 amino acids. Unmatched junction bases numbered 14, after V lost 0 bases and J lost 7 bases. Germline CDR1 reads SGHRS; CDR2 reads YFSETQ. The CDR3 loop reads CASSLGGQSRGRSEKLFF. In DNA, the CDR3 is TGCGCCAGCAGCTTGGGTGGACAAAGCAGGGGGCGCAGTGAAAAACTGTTTTTT.

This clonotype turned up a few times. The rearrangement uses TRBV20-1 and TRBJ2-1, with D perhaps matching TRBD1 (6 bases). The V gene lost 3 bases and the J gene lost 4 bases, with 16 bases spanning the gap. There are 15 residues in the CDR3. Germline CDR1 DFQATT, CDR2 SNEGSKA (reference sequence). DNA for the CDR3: TGCAGTGCTAGGGGGGCTAGCCCATTTTACAATGAGCAGTTCTTC. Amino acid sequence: CSARGASPFYNEQFF.

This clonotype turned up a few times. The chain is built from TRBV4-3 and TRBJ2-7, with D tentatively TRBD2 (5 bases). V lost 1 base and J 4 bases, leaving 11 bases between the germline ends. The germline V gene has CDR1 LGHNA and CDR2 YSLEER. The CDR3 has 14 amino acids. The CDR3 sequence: CASSQVGRGYEQYF. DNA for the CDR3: TGCGCCAGCAGCCAAGTAGGTCGGGGTTACGAGCAGTACTTC.

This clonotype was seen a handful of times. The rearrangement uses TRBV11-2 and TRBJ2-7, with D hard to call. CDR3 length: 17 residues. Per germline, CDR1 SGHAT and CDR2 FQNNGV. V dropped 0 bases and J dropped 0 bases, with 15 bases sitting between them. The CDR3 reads CASSLDRVGRASYEQYF. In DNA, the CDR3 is TGTGCCAGCAGCTTAGATCGGGTTGGAAGGGCCTCCTACGAGCAGTACTTC.

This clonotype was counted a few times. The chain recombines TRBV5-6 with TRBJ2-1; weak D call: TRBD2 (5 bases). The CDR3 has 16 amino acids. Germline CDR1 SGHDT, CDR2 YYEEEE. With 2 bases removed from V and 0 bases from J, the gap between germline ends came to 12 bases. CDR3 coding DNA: TGTGCCAGCAGCTTATTCCTCAGCGGCTCCTACAATGAGCAGTTCTTC. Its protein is CASSLFLSGSYNEQFF.

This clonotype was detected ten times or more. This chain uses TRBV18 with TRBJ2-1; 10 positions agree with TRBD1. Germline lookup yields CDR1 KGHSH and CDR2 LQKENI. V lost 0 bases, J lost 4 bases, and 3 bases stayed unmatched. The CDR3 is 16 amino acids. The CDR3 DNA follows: TGTGCCAGCTCACCACCGACAGGGGGCAGTTACAATGAGCAGTTCTTC. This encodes CASSPPTGGSYNEQFF.

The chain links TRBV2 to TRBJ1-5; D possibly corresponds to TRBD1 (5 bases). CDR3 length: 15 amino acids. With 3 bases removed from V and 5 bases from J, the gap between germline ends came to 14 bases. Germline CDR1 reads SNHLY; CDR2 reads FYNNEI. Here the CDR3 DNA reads TGTGCCAGCAGTGATGATGGTGGGGGGGATCAGCCCCAGCATTTT. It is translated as CASSDDGGGDQPQHF.

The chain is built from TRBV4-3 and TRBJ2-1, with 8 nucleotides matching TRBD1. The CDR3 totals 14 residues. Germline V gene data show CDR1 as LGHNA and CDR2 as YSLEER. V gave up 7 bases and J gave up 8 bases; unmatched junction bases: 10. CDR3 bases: TGCGCCAGCACCCCCTTAGCAGGGGGCGATGAGCAGTTCTTC. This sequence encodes CASTPLAGGDEQFF.

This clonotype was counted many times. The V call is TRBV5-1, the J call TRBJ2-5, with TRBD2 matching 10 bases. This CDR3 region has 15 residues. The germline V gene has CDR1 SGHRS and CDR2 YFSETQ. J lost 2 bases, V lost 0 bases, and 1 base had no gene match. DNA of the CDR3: TGCGCCAGCAGCTTGGGGACTAGCGGACAAGAGACCCAGTACTTC. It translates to CASSLGTSGQETQYF. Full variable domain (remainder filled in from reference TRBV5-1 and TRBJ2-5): KAGVTQTPRYLIKTRGQQVTLSCSPISGHRSVSWYQQTPGQGLQFLFEYFSETQRNKGNFPGRFSGRQFSNSRSEMNVSTLELGDSALYLCASSLGTSGQETQYFGPGTRLLVL.

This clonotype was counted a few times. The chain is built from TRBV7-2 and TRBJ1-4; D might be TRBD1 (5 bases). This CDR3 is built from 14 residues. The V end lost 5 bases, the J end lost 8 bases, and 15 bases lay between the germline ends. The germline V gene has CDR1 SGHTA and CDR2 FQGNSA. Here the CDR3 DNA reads TGTGCCAGCAGCCGGGGACTATTAAACGAAAAACTGTTTTTT. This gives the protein CASSRGLLNEKLFF.

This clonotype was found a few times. The CDR3 coding sequence is TGCAGCGTTGGCGGAGAGTACCAAGAGACCCAGTACTTC. This sequence encodes CSVGGEYQETQYF. The J gene is TRBJ2-5, the V gene TRBV29-1; D gene unclear. Germline V gene lookup returns CDR1 SQVTM and CDR2 ANQGSEA. The CDR3 spans 13 residues. Between the trimmed V and J ends, which lost 4 bases and 0 bases, there was a span of 9 bases.

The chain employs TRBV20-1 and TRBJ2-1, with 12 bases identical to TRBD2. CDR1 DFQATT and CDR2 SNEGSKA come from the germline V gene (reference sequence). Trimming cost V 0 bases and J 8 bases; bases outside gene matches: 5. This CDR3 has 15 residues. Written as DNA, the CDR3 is TGCAGTGCTAGAGATCCGCGACTAGCGGGAGATGAGCAGTTCTTC. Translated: CSARDPRLAGDEQFF.

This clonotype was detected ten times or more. The CDR3 sequence is CASSLSDNQPQHF. The CDR3 DNA sequence: TGTGCCAGCAGTTTATCGGACAATCAGCCCCAGCATTTT. The chain uses TRBV27 and TRBJ1-5, with unresolved D. The CDR3 totals 13 residues. Germline V gene lookup returns CDR1 MNHEY and CDR2 SMNVEV (reference sequence). The V gene lost 0 bases and the J gene lost 3 bases, with 3 bases spanning the gap.

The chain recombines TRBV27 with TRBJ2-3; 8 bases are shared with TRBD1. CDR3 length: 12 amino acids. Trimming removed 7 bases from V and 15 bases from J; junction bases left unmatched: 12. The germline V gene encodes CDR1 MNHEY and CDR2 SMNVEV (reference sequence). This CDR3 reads CASKRPDRELYF. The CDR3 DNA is TGTGCCAGCAAAAGACCGGACAGGGAGTTATATTTT.

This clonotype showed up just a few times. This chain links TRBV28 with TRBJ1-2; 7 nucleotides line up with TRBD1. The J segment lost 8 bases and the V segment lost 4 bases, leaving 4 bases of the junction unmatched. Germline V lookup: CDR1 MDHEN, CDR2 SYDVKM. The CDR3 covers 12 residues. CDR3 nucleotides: TGTGCCAGCAGTTCAGCGGGACAGGGCTACACCTTC. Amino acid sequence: CASSSAGQGYTF.

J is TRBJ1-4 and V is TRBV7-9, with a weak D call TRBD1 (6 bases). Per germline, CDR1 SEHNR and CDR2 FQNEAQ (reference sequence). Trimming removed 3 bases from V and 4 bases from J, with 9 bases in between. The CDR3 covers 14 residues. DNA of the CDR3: TGTGCCAGCAGCTTGGGGGGGCATAATGAAAAACTGTTTTTT. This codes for CASSLGGHNEKLFF.

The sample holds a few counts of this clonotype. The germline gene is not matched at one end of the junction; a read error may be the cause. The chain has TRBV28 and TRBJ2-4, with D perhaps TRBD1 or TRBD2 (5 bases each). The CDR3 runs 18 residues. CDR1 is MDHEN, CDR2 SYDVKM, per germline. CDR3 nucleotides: TGTGCCAGCAGTTTATGGCACACGGGACGCATGGAGCGAAACATTCAGCACTTC. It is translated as CASSLWHTGRMERNIQHF.

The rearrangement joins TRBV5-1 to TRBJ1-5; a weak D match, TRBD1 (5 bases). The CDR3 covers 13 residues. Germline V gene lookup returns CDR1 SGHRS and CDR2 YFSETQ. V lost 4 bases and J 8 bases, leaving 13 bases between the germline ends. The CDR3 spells CASSQGPGEPQHF. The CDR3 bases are TGCGCCAGCAGCCAGGGCCCCGGGGAGCCCCAGCATTTT.

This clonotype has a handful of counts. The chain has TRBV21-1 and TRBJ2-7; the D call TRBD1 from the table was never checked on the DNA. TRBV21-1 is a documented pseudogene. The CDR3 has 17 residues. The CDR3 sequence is CASSKAPIKGARYEQYF. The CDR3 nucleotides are TGTGCCAGCAGCAAAGCTCCGATTAAGGGGGCGAGATACGAGCAGTACTTC.

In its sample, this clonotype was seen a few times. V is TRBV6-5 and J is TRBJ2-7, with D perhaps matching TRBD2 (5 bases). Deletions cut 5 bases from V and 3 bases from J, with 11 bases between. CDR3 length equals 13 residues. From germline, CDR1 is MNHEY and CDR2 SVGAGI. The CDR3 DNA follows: TGTGCCAGCAGTCTCCGGACTTACTACGAGCAGTACTTC. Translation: CASSLRTYYEQYF.